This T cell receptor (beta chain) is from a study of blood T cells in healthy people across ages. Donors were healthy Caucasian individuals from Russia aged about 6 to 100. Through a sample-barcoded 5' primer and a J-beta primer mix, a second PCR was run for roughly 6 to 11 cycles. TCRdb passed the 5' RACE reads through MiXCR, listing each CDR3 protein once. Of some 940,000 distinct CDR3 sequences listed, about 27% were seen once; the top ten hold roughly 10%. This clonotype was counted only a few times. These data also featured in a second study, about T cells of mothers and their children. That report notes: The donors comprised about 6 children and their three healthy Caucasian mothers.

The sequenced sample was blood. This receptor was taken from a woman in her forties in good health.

CDR3 nucleotide sequence: TGTGCCAGCAGTGGCCAAGCAGGGGCCGGAACTGAAGCTTTCTTT. Its protein is CASSGQAGAGTEAFF. The rearrangement joins TRBV6-4 to TRBJ1-1, with TRBD1 as a possible D gene (6 bases). Germline V gene data show CDR1 as MRHNA and CDR2 as SNTAGT. With 4 bases removed from V and 5 bases from J, the gap between germline ends came to 17 bases. The CDR3 is made up of 15 amino acids.